This TCR beta chain was found in a study of T cell repertoires in cytomegalovirus infection. This clonotype showed up many times. The antigen is undetermined. TCRdb fed the reads into MiXCR, producing one record per CDR3 protein. The table has under 350,000 distinct CDR3 sequences, less than 25% seen once. CDR3 length: 15 residues. V was pared by 1 base and J by 4 bases, with 10 bases between. Germline V gene lookup returns CDR1 SEHNR and CDR2 FQNEAQ (reference sequence). The chain employs TRBV7-9 and TRBJ1-4, with D unresolved. This specimen consisted of cultured PBMCs, obtained from culture after CMV antigen stimulation. The TCR originated in a human donor in good health (CMV status not recorded). Some clones in this sample may be carry-over from other donors' samples. CDR3 amino acids: CASSLESGLNEKLFF. The CDR3 DNA sequence: TGTGCCAGCAGCTTAGAGTCCGGACTTAATGAAAAACTGTTTTTT.